The subject of this entry is one T cell receptor beta chain. The antigen is not known. Method: immunoSEQ multiplex PCR; TCRdb's copy keeps in-frame clones and lacks some. The repertoire holds around 100,000 clones, roughly 89% seen once, with around 0.3% in the top ten. V dropped 3 bases and J dropped 2 bases, with 8 bases sitting between them. This CDR3 is 15 amino acids long. Germline assignment: CDR1 SEHNR and CDR2 FQNEAQ (reference sequence). The record originates from a study of OX40 agonist ivuxolimab in advanced cancers. Findings of the study overall: Low clonal expansion, among the lowest seen, marked partial responders at 0.1-3.0 mg/kg.

The chain uses TRBV7-9 and TRBJ2-6; D might be TRBD1 (5 bases). The receptor comes from an adult with an advanced solid tumor such as melanoma, head and neck, liver or kidney cancer. The sequencing here drew on CD4+ or CD8+ T cells sorted from blood, taken in a trial of the OX40 agonist ivuxolimab. In DNA form, the CDR3 reads TGTGCCAGCAGCTTCTCGACAGCTGGGGCCAACGTCCTGACTTTC. Its protein product is CASSFSTAGANVLTF.